These 18 T cell receptor beta chains originate from one sample sequenced in a study of blood T cell repertoires in COVID-19. Clones were read by immunoSEQ multiplex PCR, and TCRdb kept only the in-frame ones, dropping some. The table has approximately 55,000 clones, around 87% seen once. Sequenced material: peripheral blood. Every receptor here comes from a middle-aged man with active COVID-19.

As for this clone: One end of the junction is discordant with germline, which a read error may explain. The V and J genes are TRBV6-2 or TRBV6-3 and TRBJ2-1; D is perhaps TRBD1 (6 bases). This CDR3 contains 12 residues. The germline V gene encodes CDR1 MNHEY and CDR2 SVGEGT. The CDR3 protein is CASSYSPTGVVF. CDR3 bases: TGTGCCAGCAGTTACTCGCCGACAGGTGTGGTCTTC.

The chain uses TRBV2 and TRBJ2-1; 8 bases are a match to TRBD2. Unmatched junction bases numbered 1, after V lost 3 bases and J lost 6 bases. The CDR3 sequence is 13 residues long. Germline V gene sequence: CDR1 SNHLY, CDR2 FYNNEI. The CDR3 sequence: CASSEAGGNEQFF. As DNA, the CDR3 is TGTGCCAGCAGTGAGGCGGGGGGCAATGAGCAGTTCTTC.

The chain is built from TRBV20-1 and TRBJ1-2; weak D call: TRBD1 (5 bases). Germline CDR1 DFQATT, CDR2 SNEGSKA (reference sequence). V was shortened by 3 bases and J by 8 bases, with 10 bases between the two germline ends. This CDR3 comprises 11 residues. CDR3 sequence: CSASPQGGYTF. CDR3 nucleotide sequence: TGCAGTGCTAGCCCCCAGGGCGGCTACACCTTC.

This chain links TRBV2 with TRBJ1-2; D not resolved. V was cut by 6 bases and J by 4 bases, with 24 bases left in between. The CDR3 length is 17 residues. Germline CDR1 reads SNHLY; CDR2 reads FYNNEI. CDR3 sequence: CASRSTGVLGMSYGYTF. The DNA for the CDR3 is TGTGCCAGCAGGTCAACCGGGGTCCTGGGGATGAGCTATGGCTACACCTTC.

This sequence joins TRBV7-6 and TRBJ2-7, with TRBD1 matching 7 bases. Germline assignment: CDR1 SGHVS and CDR2 FNYEAQ. The ends lost 5 bases at V and 2 bases at J; junction bases unmatched: 6. This CDR3 has 14 residues. The CDR3 region is CASSRVTGTYEQYF. Here the CDR3 DNA reads TGTGCCAGCAGCCGAGTGACAGGGACCTACGAGCAGTACTTC.

This clone has only a few counts. V and J are TRBV7-9 and TRBJ1-1; TRBD1 agrees at 8 bases. Germline loops: CDR1 SEHNR, CDR2 FQNEAQ (reference sequence). There are 14 residues in the CDR3. V lost 5 bases, J lost 4 bases, and 6 bases stayed unmatched. CDR3: CASSPQGVVTEAFF. The CDR3 bases are TGTGCCAGCAGCCCACAGGGGGTGGTCACTGAAGCTTTCTTT.

J is TRBJ2-4 and V is TRBV6-5, with 7 bases that match TRBD1. Trimming took 6 bases from V and 0 from J; bases not matched to a gene: 5. This CDR3 spans 15 amino acids. Germline CDR1 MNHEY, CDR2 SVGAGI. CDR3 coding DNA: TGTGCCAGCAGGCCAAGACAGGGAGCCAAAAACATTCAGTACTTC. It codes for CASRPRQGAKNIQYF.

The rearrangement joins TRBV2 to TRBJ2-5; 13 bases fit TRBD2. CDR3 length: 16 amino acids. CDR1 is SNHLY and CDR2 is FYNNEI in the germline V gene. J gave up 1 base and V 4 bases, and 3 bases lay outside the gene matches. The CDR3, as DNA: TGTGCCAGCAGTGCGCGGACTAGCGGGAGCCAAGAGACCCAGTACTTC. This sequence encodes CASSARTSGSQETQYF.

The chain carries TRBV11-2 and TRBJ1-2, with D hard to call. Germline values: CDR1 SGHAT, CDR2 FQNNGV. V lost 5 bases, J lost 3 bases, and 10 bases lay in between. The CDR3 runs to 13 residues. This CDR3 is CASSLSTYYGYTF. DNA of the CDR3: TGTGCCAGCAGCCTATCTACGTACTATGGCTACACCTTC.

This clone appeared once. The V call is TRBV18, the J call TRBJ2-5; a weak D match, TRBD2 (5 bases). The V end lost 5 bases, the J end lost 6 bases, and 10 bases lay between the germline ends. CDR3 length: 12 amino acids. CDR1 and CDR2 (germline): KGHSH, LQKENI. CDR3 sequence: CASSGESQTQYF. CDR3 DNA sequence: TGTGCCAGCTCAGGGGAGAGCCAGACCCAGTACTTC.

The V call is TRBV5-4, the J call TRBJ1-3, with a possible D match to TRBD1 (5 bases). The CDR3 has 14 amino acids. V gave up 1 base and J gave up 4 bases, with 9 bases separating them. Per the germline V gene, CDR1 is SGHNT and CDR2 is YYREEE (reference sequence). In nucleotides, the CDR3 is TGTGCCAGCAGCTTGAGGGGAGGCGGAAACACCATATATTTT. Translated, it gives CASSLRGGGNTIYF.

The J gene is TRBJ2-7, the V gene TRBV20-1, with TRBD2 identical over 9 bases. V lost 3 bases, J lost 4 bases, and 10 bases stayed unmatched. This CDR3 region has 15 residues. Germline loops: CDR1 DFQATT, CDR2 SNEGSKA (reference sequence). The chain's CDR3 is CSASTPRSGRYEQYF. CDR3 nucleotide sequence: TGCAGTGCTAGTACCCCCCGGAGCGGGAGGTACGAGCAGTACTTC.

The rearrangement uses TRBV4-2 and TRBJ2-7, with D tentatively TRBD1 (6 bases). The CDR3 is 15 residues long. Trimming shortened V by 1 base and J by 5 bases, and 15 bases separated the two germline ends. The germline CDR1 and CDR2 sequences are LGHNA and YNFKEQ. This CDR3 is CASSQGGTPKDEQYF. DNA of the CDR3: TGTGCCAGCAGCCAAGGAGGGACACCCAAAGACGAGCAGTACTTC.

The genes are TRBV11-2 and TRBJ2-1, with a tentative D call TRBD2 (5 bases). From germline, CDR1 is SGHAT and CDR2 FQNNGV. V was shortened by 4 bases and J by 3 bases, with 10 bases between the two germline ends. CDR3 length: 14 residues. Written as DNA, the CDR3 is TGTGCCAGCAGCTCCACCCGGGACTACAATGAGCAGTTCTTC. Translating it yields CASSSTRDYNEQFF.

The chain links TRBV5-5 to TRBJ1-1, with D hard to call. V lost 0 bases and J 6 bases, leaving 12 bases between the germline ends. The CDR3 spans 14 residues. Germline CDR1 SGHKS, CDR2 YYEKEE (reference sequence). CDR3 sequence: CASSLELWRPEAFF. The CDR3 DNA is TGTGCCAGCAGCTTGGAGCTTTGGCGGCCTGAAGCTTTCTTT. Variable domain in full (rest from reference TRBV5-5 and TRBJ1-1): DAGVTQSPTHLIKTRGQQVTLRCSPISGHKSVSWYQQVLGQGPQFIFQYYEKEERGRGNFPDRFSARQFPNYSSELNVNALLLGDSALYLCASSLELWRPEAFFGQGTRLTVV.

This clone showed up just once. The V gene is TRBV6-6, the J gene TRBJ2-7, with 11 bases aligning to TRBD2. The CDR3 has 16 amino acids. Germline V gene data show CDR1 as MNHNY and CDR2 as SVGAGI (reference sequence). V lost 0 bases, J lost 9 bases, and 10 bases stayed unmatched. CDR3 residues: CASSYSNLAGGPAQYF. The CDR3 nucleotides read TGTGCCAGCAGTTACTCGAATCTAGCGGGAGGACCGGCGCAGTACTTC.

This clone was seen more than once but under ten times. V usage is TRBV30 and J usage is TRBJ2-3, with 7 bases identical to TRBD2. The ends lost 0 bases at V and 7 bases at J; junction bases unmatched: 13. The CDR3 covers 16 residues. Germline V gene sequence: CDR1 GTSNPN, CDR2 SVGIG (reference sequence). The CDR3 bases are TGTGCCTGGAGTGTTGGGCGGGAGTTTCGTGGTCATACGCAGTATTTT. This gives the protein CAWSVGREFRGHTQYF. Drawing the rest from reference TRBV30 and TRBJ2-3, the complete variable domain is SQTIHQWPATLVQPVGSPLSLECTVEGTSNPNLYWYRQAAGRGLQLLFYSVGIGQISSEVPQNLSASRPQDRQFILSSKKLLLSDSGFYLCAWSVGREFRGHTQYFGPGTRLTVL.

The chain links TRBV4-1 to TRBJ1-3; D gene uncertain. With 0 bases removed from V and 8 bases from J, the gap between germline ends came to 11 bases. The CDR3 consists of 14 residues. Germline lookup yields CDR1 MGHRA and CDR2 YSYEKL. CDR3 nucleotides: TGCGCCAGCAGCCAAGAATCGAGCGCGGACACCATATATTTT. Its translation is CASSQESSADTIYF.